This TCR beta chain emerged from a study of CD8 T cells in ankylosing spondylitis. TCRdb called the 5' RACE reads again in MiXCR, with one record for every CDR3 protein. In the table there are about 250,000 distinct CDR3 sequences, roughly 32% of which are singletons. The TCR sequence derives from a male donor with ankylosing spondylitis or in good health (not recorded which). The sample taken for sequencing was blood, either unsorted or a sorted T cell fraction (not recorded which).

The chain's CDR3 is CAGARGVGGGYTF. The CDR3 bases are TGTGCCGGAGCCCGTGGGGTGGGCGGCGGCTACACCTTC. The chain links TRBV6-1 to TRBJ1-2, with unresolved D. Looked up from germline, CDR1 is MNHNS and CDR2 is SASEGT. This CDR3 is 13 amino acids long. V lost 11 bases and J 8 bases, leaving 21 bases between the germline ends.